The subject of this entry is one TCR beta chain. Its antigen is undetermined. These data originate in a study of CD8 T cells in Susac syndrome. Study-level points and caveats: In total CD8+ repertoires, roughly 15 Susac-specific public clones were found, and CD8+ TEMRA repertoires had roughly five.

The length of the CDR3 is 16 residues. The V segment lost 5 bases and the J segment 10 bases; nucleotides outside the gene matches: 13. The germline gives CDR1 SGHRS, CDR2 YFSETQ. With random hexamers, about 0.5 to 1 ug RNA was reverse transcribed. MiXCR, run by TCRdb on the immunoSEQ multiplex PCR reads, gives a single entry per CDR3 protein. The data show roughly 89,000 distinct CDR3 sequences, with approximately 96% seen just once and more than 0.35% held by the top ten. The sequencing input was CD8+ T cells from PBMCs. The chain uses TRBV5-1 and TRBJ1-6; TRBD1 aligns across 9 bases. This clonotype originated in a human donor with Susac syndrome. The DNA of the CDR3 is TGCGCCAGCAGTCGAGATGGGACAGGGTCGGTCTCACCCCTCCACTTT. It codes for CASSRDGTGSVSPLHF.